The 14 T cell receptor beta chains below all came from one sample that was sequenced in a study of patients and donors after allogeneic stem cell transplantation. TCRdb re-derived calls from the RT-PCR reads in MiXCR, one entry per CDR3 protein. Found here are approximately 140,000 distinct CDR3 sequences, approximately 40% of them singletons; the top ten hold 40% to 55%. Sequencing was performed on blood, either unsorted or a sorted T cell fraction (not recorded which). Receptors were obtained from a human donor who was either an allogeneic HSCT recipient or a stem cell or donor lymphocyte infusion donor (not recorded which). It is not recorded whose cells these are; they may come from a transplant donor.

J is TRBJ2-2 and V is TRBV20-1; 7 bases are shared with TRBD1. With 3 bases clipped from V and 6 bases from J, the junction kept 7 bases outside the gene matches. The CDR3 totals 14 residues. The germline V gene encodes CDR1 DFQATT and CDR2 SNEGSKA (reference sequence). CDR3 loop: CSASRRQGAGELFF. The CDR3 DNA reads TGCAGTGCTAGCAGGAGGCAGGGGGCCGGGGAGCTGTTTTTT.

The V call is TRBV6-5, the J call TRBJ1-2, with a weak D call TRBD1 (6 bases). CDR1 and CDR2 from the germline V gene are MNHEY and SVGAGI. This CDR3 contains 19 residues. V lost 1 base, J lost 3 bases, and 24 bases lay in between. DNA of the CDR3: TGTGCCAGCAGTTACTTGGCCCCAGGGCGAGGGGGTCTCGACTATGGCTACACCTTC. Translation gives CASSYLAPGRGGLDYGYTF.

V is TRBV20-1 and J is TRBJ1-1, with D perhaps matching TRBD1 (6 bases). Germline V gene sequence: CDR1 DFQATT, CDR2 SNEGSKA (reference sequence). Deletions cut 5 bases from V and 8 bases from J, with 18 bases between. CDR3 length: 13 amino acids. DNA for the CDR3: TGCAGTGCTCGATGGGGACAATGGTACGAAGCTTTCTTT. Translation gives CSARWGQWYEAFF.

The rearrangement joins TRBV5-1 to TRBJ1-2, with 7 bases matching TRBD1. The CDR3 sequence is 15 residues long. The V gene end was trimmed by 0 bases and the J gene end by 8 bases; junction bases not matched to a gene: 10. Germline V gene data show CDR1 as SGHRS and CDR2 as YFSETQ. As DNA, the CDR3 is TGCGCCAGCAGCTTGGGGAAAGGACAGGAGCGGGGCTACACCTTC. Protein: CASSLGKGQERGYTF.

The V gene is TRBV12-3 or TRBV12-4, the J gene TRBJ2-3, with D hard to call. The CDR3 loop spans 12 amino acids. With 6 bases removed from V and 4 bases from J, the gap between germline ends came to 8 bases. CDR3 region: CASSEAADTQYF. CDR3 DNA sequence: TGTGCCAGCAGCGAGGCGGCAGATACGCAGTATTTT.

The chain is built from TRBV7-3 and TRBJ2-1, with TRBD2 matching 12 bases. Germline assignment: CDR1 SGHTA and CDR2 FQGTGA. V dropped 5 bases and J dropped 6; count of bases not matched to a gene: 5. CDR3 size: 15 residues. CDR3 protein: CASSKWTSGANEQFF. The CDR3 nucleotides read TGTGCCAGCAGCAAATGGACTAGCGGGGCCAATGAGCAGTTCTTC. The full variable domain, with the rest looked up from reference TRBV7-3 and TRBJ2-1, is GAGVSQTPSNKVTEKGKYVELRCDPISGHTALYWYRQSLGQGPEFLIYFQGTGAADDSGLPNDRFFAVRPEGSVSTLKIQRTERGDSAVYLCASSKWTSGANEQFFGPGTRLTVL.

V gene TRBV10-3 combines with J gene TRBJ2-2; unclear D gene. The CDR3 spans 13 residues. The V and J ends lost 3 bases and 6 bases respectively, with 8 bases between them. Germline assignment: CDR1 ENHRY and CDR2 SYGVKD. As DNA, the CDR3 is TGTGCCATCAGTGATAATCTCCCCGGGGAGCTGTTTTTT. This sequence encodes CAISDNLPGELFF.

The chain's CDR3 is CASSIGLAGSLGAKNIQYF. CDR3 DNA: TGTGCCAGCAGCATCGGACTAGCGGGGTCCCTTGGAGCCAAAAACATTCAGTACTTC. V gene TRBV7-2 combines with J gene TRBJ2-4; TRBD2 matches at 12 bases. The CDR3 length is 19 residues. The V gene's germline CDR1 is SGHTA and CDR2 FQGNSA. The junction had 11 bases not matched to a gene; V was cut back by 5 bases and J by 0 bases.

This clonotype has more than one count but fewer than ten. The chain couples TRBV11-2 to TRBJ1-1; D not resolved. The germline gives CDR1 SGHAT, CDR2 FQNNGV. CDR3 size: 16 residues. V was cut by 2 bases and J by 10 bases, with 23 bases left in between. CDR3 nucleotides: TGTGCCAGCAGCTTAAAAATTCTTGGGAGTCCCCAGGTAGCTTTCTTT. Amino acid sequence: CASSLKILGSPQVAFF.

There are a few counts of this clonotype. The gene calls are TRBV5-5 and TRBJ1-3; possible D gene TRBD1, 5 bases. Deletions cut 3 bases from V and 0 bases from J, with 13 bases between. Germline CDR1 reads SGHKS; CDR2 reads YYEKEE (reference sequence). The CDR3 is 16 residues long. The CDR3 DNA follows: TGTGCCAGCAGCTCTATCGACAGCGGCTCTGGAAACACCATATATTTT. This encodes CASSSIDSGSGNTIYF.

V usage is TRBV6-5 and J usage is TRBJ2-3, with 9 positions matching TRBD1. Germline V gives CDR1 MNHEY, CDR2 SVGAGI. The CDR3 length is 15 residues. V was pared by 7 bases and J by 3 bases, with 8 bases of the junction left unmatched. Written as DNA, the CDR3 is TGTGCCAGCACCTCCGACAGGGGGGGGACAGATACGCAGTATTTT. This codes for CASTSDRGGTDTQYF.

CDR3 bases: TGTGCCAGCAGCATGTCGGACACTGAAGCTTTCTTT. It is translated as CASSMSDTEAFF. V is TRBV7-9 and J is TRBJ1-1; no clear D gene. From germline, CDR1 is SEHNR and CDR2 FQNEAQ (reference sequence). The CDR3 has 12 residues. V gave up 5 bases and J gave up 3 bases, with 7 bases separating them.

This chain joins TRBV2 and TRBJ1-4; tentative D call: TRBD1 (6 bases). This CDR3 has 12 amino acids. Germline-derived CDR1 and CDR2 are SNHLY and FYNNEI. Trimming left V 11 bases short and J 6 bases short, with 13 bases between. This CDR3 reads CAGDRRDEKLFF. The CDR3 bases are TGTGCCGGCGACAGGCGAGATGAAAAACTGTTTTTT.

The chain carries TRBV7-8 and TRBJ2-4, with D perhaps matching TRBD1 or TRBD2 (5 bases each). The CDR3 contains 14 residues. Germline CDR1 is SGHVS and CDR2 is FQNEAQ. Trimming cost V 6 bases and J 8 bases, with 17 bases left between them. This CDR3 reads CASSSVRGRYIQYF. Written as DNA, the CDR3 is TGTGCCAGCAGTTCCGTGAGGGGCCGTTACATTCAGTACTTC. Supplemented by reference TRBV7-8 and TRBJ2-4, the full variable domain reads GAGVSQSPRYKVAKRGQDVALRCDPISGHVSLFWYQQALGQGPEFLTYFQNEAQLDKSGLPSDRFFAERPEGSVSTLKIQRTQQEDSAVYLCASSSVRGRYIQYFGAGTRLSVL.